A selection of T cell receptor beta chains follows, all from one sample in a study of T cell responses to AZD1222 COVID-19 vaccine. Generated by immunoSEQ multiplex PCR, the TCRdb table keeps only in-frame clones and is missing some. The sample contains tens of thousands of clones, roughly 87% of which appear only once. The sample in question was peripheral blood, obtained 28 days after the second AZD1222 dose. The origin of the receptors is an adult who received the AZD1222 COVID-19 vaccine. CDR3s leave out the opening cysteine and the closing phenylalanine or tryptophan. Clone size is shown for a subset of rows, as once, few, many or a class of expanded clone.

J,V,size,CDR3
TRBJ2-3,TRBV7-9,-,ASSPGLPSPDTQY
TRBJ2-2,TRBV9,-,ASTYGNTGELF
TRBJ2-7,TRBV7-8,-,ASSLQQGYEQY
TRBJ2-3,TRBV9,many,ASSVAGGSLDTQY
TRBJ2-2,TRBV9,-,ASSAIRSGTGELF
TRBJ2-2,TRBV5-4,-,ASSTGTKNTGELF
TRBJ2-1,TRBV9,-,ASTNTGGPYNEQF
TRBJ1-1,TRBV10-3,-,AIRRQGGTEAF
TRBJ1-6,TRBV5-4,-,ASSLERWINSPLH
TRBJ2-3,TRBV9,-,ASSSQASGGGWTDTQY
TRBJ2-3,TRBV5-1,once,ASSADRATDTQY
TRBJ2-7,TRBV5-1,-,ASRRTENYEQY
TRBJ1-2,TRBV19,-,ASTFTGKRGYT
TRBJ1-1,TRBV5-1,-,ASSLIGQGGRTEAF
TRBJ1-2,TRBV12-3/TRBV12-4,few,ASRSGQGYSYT
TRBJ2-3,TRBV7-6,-,ASSLAGLTQTTDTQY
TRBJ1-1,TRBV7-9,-,ASSSDLGGTLRDEAF
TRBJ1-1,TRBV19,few,ASSLKQVSEAF
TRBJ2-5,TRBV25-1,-,ASSGDSGRGPRETQY
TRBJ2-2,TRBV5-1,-,ASGGASGTGELF
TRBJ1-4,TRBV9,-,ASSARQGANEKLF
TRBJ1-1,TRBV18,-,ASSVGGLNTEAF
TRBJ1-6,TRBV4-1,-,ASSQLDSYNSPLH
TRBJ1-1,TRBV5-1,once,ASSKGTEAF
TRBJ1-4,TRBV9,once,ASSAGQGAANEKLF
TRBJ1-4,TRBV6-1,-,ASSEVTGGLGTNEKLF
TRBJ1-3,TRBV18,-,ASSPAANSGNTIY
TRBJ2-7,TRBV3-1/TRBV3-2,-,ASSPSSGVNREQY
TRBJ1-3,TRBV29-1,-,SAAHSGNTIY
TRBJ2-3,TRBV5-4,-,ASSLEAPTDTQY
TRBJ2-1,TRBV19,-,ASSIATGNSYNEQF
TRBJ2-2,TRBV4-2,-,ASSQSPGQGTGELF
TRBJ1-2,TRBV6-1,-,ASSEAQGLRGSYGYT
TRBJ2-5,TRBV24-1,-,ATSDSDRGLETQY
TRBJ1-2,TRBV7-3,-,ASSLPTQLYGYT
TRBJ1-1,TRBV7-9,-,ASSLHGGQVEAF
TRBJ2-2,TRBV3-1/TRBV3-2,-,ASSARTVTGELF
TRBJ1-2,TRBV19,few,ASSTRTSNYGYT
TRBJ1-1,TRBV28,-,ASSLVYPPNTEAF
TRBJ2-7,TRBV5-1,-,ASSLHYEQY
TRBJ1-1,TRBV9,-,ASSPREDTEAF
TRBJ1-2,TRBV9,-,ASSATGVGYT
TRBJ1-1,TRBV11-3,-,ASSFSGVRNTEAF
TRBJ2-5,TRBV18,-,ASSPKETQY
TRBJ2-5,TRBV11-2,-,ASSLVVDRGQETQY
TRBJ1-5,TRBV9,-,ASSVGANSNQPQH
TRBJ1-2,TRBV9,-,ASSPRPQTGYGYT
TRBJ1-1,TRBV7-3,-,ASSFSGNTEAF
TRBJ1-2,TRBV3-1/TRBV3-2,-,ASSPLQGAGGYT
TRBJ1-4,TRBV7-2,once,ASSQQRTVNEKLF
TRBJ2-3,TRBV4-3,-,ASSLSGTSGAYPTDTQY